Sequencing of this TCR beta chain was carried out in a study of cytomegalovirus exposure and HLA in healthy donors. Study-wide findings and caveats: Specificity of a few CMV-associated chains for CMV antigens was verified in vitro. Based on reports, TCR beta sequences accurately predicted HLA-A and HLA-B alleles for most subjects.

The PCR ran on 60 Vbeta and 13 Jbeta primers. Using immunoSEQ multiplex PCR, the repertoire was profiled, and TCRdb retains in-frame clones only, with some absent. The table lists some 130,000 clones, about 79% of them singletons. Note on this clone: The antigen is undetermined.

This receptor was taken from a middle-aged man in good health and CMV-seronegative. Sequences were obtained from PBMCs.

The CDR3, as DNA: TGTGCCAGCAGCGTAGGGGGGCAGGTTTCGCACGAGCAGTACTTC. This codes for CASSVGGQVSHEQYF. The chain carries TRBV9 and TRBJ2-7; a possible D gene is TRBD1 (6 bases). CDR3 size: 15 residues. V dropped 0 bases and J dropped 5 bases, with 15 bases sitting between them. The germline V gene encodes CDR1 SGDLS and CDR2 YYNGEE. Variable domain in full (rest from reference TRBV9 and TRBJ2-7): DSGVTQTPKHLITATGQRVTLRCSPRSGDLSVYWYQQSLDQGLQFLIQYYNGEERAKGNILERFSAQQFPDLHSELNLSSLELGDSALYFCASSVGGQVSHEQYFGPGTRLTVT.